This TCR beta chain was captured in a study of cytomegalovirus exposure and HLA in healthy donors. 60 Vbeta and 13 Jbeta primers were used in PCR. Repertoires were generated with immunoSEQ multiplex PCR, while TCRdb's copy carries only in-frame clones and drops some. The table includes some 160,000 clones, 65% to 85% detected once. This clone was seen a handful of times. Its antigen is unidentified. Study conclusions and caveats: Later on, an analysis tied under 20,000 TCR beta sequences to HLA alleles at 0.05 false discovery rate. Common viral pathogens seemed, in a later analysis, to connect with several of the most significant clusters.

This clonotype was obtained from a male donor in good health and CMV-seropositive. The sequencing sample was made of PBMCs.

This CDR3 reads CASSVGGLPGYTF. For the CDR3, the DNA is TGTGCCAGCAGCGTAGGCGGGCTCCCTGGCTACACCTTC. V and J are TRBV9 and TRBJ1-2, with D unclear. This CDR3 is built from 13 residues. Trimming cost V 0 bases and J 7 bases, with 10 bases left between them. In germline, CDR1 is SGDLS, CDR2 YYNGEE.